This is a list of T cell receptor beta chains from one sample in a study of blood T cell repertoires in COVID-19. Data came from immunoSEQ multiplex PCR; TCRdb stores just in-frame clones and leaves some out. The sample lists roughly 230,000 clones, about nine tenths occurring once. Source material: PBMCs or T cells enriched from blood (not recorded which). The receptors derive from a man younger than 40 in a cohort exposed to, infected with or recovered from COVID-19 (not recorded which). The CDR3 runs from the conserved cysteine through the conserved F or W. A D gene is named only where the DNA matches it firmly. A clone size is listed for some rows: how often the clone was seen (once, few, many), or a class if it is expanded.

size: .
J: TRBJ2-1
D: TRBD1
length: 16
V: TRBV5-8
DNA: TGTGCCAGCAGCTTGGAGACAGGGAGCTCCTACAATGAGCAGTTCTTC
CDR3: CASSLETGSSYNEQFF

size: .
J: TRBJ1-1
D: .
length: 13
V: TRBV27
DNA: TGTGCCAGCAGTATCTCCCTGAACACTGAAGCTTTCTTT
CDR3: CASSISLNTEAFF

size: .
J: TRBJ2-6
D: TRBD1
length: 21
V: TRBV3-1/TRBV3-2
DNA: TGTGCCAGCAGCCCCCTACTCTGGGGACAGGGTTTTCACTCTGGGGCCAACGTCCTGACTTTC
CDR3: CASSPLLWGQGFHSGANVLTF

size: .
J: TRBJ2-5
D: .
length: 16
V: TRBV7-2
DNA: TGTGCCAGCAGCTTACCCAATTGGGGGCAGTTGGAGACCCAGTACTTC
CDR3: CASSLPNWGQLETQYF

size: .
J: TRBJ1-2
D: TRBD1
length: 15
V: TRBV2
DNA: TGTGCCAGCAGTGCAGGGACAGGGGGCCTGTATGGCTACACCTTC
CDR3: CASSAGTGGLYGYTF

size: .
J: TRBJ1-1
D: .
length: 13
V: TRBV29-1
DNA: TGCAGCGTTGAAGATCTAGAGAACACTGAAGCTTTCTTT
CDR3: CSVEDLENTEAFF

size: .
J: TRBJ2-1
D: TRBD2
length: 15
V: TRBV11-2
DNA: TGTGCCAGCAGCGTTGCTAGCGGGAGTTTCAATGAGCAGTTCTTC
CDR3: CASSVASGSFNEQFF

size: .
J: TRBJ1-4
D: .
length: 17
V: TRBV4-1
DNA: TGCGCCAGCAGCCAAGACGGGCGACAGGCTACGAATGAAAAACTGTTTTTT
CDR3: CASSQDGRQATNEKLFF

size: .
J: TRBJ1-5
D: .
length: 11
V: TRBV20-1
DNA: TGCAGTGCTAGCGGGAAACAGCCCCAGCATTTT
CDR3: CSASGKQPQHF

size: .
J: TRBJ2-7
D: .
length: 15
V: TRBV7-2
DNA: TGTGCCAGCAGCAGAAGGACACAGATCACCTACGAGCAGTACTTC
CDR3: CASSRRTQITYEQYF

size: few
J: TRBJ2-1
D: .
length: 17
V: TRBV5-1
DNA: TGCGCCAGCAGTGCGGGGCGTGGACAGGGAGGGTACAATGAGCAGTTCTTC
CDR3: CASSAGRGQGGYNEQFF

size: .
J: TRBJ2-3
D: .
length: 13
V: TRBV12-5
DNA: TGTGCTAGTGGTTTGTCGGAGGCGGATACGCAGTATTTT
CDR3: CASGLSEADTQYF

size: .
J: TRBJ2-7
D: TRBD1
length: 16
V: TRBV7-2
DNA: TGTGCCAGCAGCTTAGTTGGACAGGGAATCTCCTACGAGCAGTACTTC
CDR3: CASSLVGQGISYEQYF

size: .
J: TRBJ2-3
D: .
length: 15
V: TRBV4-3
DNA: TGCGCCAGCAGCCAAGAAGCACGGAGCACAGATACGCAGTATTTT
CDR3: CASSQEARSTDTQYF

size: .
J: TRBJ2-1
D: .
length: 12
V: TRBV6-5
DNA: TGTGCCAGCAGTTACGGAGGGGATGAGCAGTTCTTC
CDR3: CASSYGGDEQFF

size: .
J: TRBJ2-5
D: TRBD2
length: 17
V: TRBV11-2
DNA: TGTGCCAGCAGAACTTCCGGGACTAGCGGGAGGTGGGAGACCCAGTACTTC
CDR3: CASRTSGTSGRWETQYF

size: .
J: TRBJ1-2
D: .
length: 14
V: TRBV9
DNA: TGTGCCAGCAGCGTAGGTTCGGGGTCCTATGGCTACACCTTC
CDR3: CASSVGSGSYGYTF

size: .
J: TRBJ2-7
D: TRBD2
length: 15
V: TRBV27
DNA: TGTGCCAGCAGCCCCCTAGCGGGACCCGGATACGAGCAGTACTTC
CDR3: CASSPLAGPGYEQYF

size: .
J: TRBJ2-3
D: .
length: 16
V: TRBV3-1/TRBV3-2
DNA: TGTGCCAGCAGCCATTTGGGGGGGCCGAGCGCAGATACGCAGTATTTT
CDR3: CASSHLGGPSADTQYF

size: .
J: TRBJ2-3
D: .
length: 15
V: TRBV9
DNA: TGTGCCAGCAGCGTAGACGCCAGGAAAGCCGATACGCAGTATTTT
CDR3: CASSVDARKADTQYF

size: .
J: TRBJ1-4
D: TRBD1
length: 14
V: TRBV6-5
DNA: TGTGCCAGCAGCCCACAGGGGGGGGTTGAAAAACTGTTTTTT
CDR3: CASSPQGGVEKLFF

size: .
J: TRBJ1-3
D: TRBD1
length: 17
V: TRBV25-1
DNA: TGTGCCAGCAGTGACCCCTCCGGGACAGGCTCTGGAAACACCATATATTTT
CDR3: CASSDPSGTGSGNTIYF

size: .
J: TRBJ2-6
D: TRBD1
length: 18
V: TRBV27
DNA: TGTGCCAGCAGAGCCGGGACAGGGGGCGTCTCTGGGGCCAACGTCCTGACTTTC
CDR3: CASRAGTGGVSGANVLTF

size: .
J: TRBJ1-1
D: .
length: 14
V: TRBV4-3
DNA: TGCGCCAGCAGCCAGGCACAGTACCTCACTGAAGCTTTCTTT
CDR3: CASSQAQYLTEAFF

size: .
J: TRBJ2-2
D: .
length: 15
V: TRBV4-3
DNA: TGCGCCAGCAGCCAAGGGGTCGCAGGAACCGGGGAGCTGTTTTTT
CDR3: CASSQGVAGTGELFF

size: .
J: TRBJ1-3
D: TRBD1
length: 15
V: TRBV6-5
DNA: TGTGCCAGCAGGCCGGACAGGGGCTCTGGAAACACCATATATTTT
CDR3: CASRPDRGSGNTIYF

size: .
J: TRBJ2-7
D: .
length: 11
V: TRBV9
DNA: TGTGCCAGCAGCGCCGGTTACGAGCAGTACTTC
CDR3: CASSAGYEQYF

size: .
J: TRBJ1-4
D: TRBD1
length: 16
V: TRBV7-2
DNA: TGTGCCAGCAGCTTAGGGCAGACAGGGATCATTGAAAAACTGTTTTTT
CDR3: CASSLGQTGIIEKLFF

size: .
J: TRBJ1-3
D: .
length: 17
V: TRBV7-2
DNA: TGTGCCAGCAGCAGAGAAACGGGCGGAGGCTCTAGAAACACCATATATTTT
CDR3: CASSRETGGGSRNTIYF

size: .
J: TRBJ2-2
D: .
length: 14
V: TRBV19
DNA: TGTGCCAGTGGTATCGGGGCGAACACCGGGGAGCTGTTTTTT
CDR3: CASGIGANTGELFF

size: .
J: TRBJ2-2
D: .
length: 14
V: TRBV9
DNA: TGTGCCAGCAGCGAGTACAGTAACACCGGGGAGCTGTTTTTT
CDR3: CASSEYSNTGELFF

size: .
J: TRBJ2-3
D: .
length: 11
V: TRBV12-3/TRBV12-4
DNA: TGTGCCAGCAGTTTTTCCCCGACGCAGTATTTT
CDR3: CASSFSPTQYF

size: .
J: TRBJ1-1
D: .
length: 14
V: TRBV27
DNA: TGTGCCAGCTCCCGGTCGGGGATGAACACTGAAGCTTTCTTT
CDR3: CASSRSGMNTEAFF

size: .
J: TRBJ2-5
D: TRBD2
length: 18
V: TRBV9
DNA: TGTGCCAGCAGCGTAGGGTCGAGCGGGAGGGCCTTGGGGGAGACCCAGTACTTC
CDR3: CASSVGSSGRALGETQYF

size: .
J: TRBJ2-7
D: .
length: 13
V: TRBV28
DNA: TGTGCCAGCAGCCCGCCTAACCCACCCGAGCAGTACTTC
CDR3: CASSPPNPPEQYF

size: .
J: TRBJ2-1
D: TRBD1
length: 19
V: TRBV19
DNA: TGTGCCAGTAGTCCCTCGAGGACAGGGGGCTCTCGTCTGTCAAATGAGCAGTTCTTC
CDR3: CASSPSRTGGSRLSNEQFF

size: .
J: TRBJ2-1
D: TRBD2
length: 15
V: TRBV6-5
DNA: TGTGCCAGCAGGATGACTAGCGGGGGATACAATGAGCAGTTCTTC
CDR3: CASRMTSGGYNEQFF

size: .
J: TRBJ1-5
D: .
length: 22
V: TRBV21-1
DNA: TGTGCCAGCACCCCTATCTCTCCCGACAGGGTAGAATGGGGAGAAACAAATCAGCCCCAGCATTTT
CDR3: CASTPISPDRVEWGETNQPQHF

size: .
J: TRBJ2-1
D: TRBD2
length: 16
V: TRBV7-2
DNA: TGTGCCAGCAGCTTTCCTAGCGGGAGCTCCTACAATGAGCAGTTCTTC
CDR3: CASSFPSGSSYNEQFF

size: .
J: TRBJ1-2
D: TRBD1
length: 13
V: TRBV7-2
DNA: TGTGCCAGCAGCTTAGATAGGACAGGCGGCTACACCTTC
CDR3: CASSLDRTGGYTF

size: .
J: TRBJ2-7
D: TRBD2
length: 14
V: TRBV27
DNA: TGTGCCAGCAGCCCCGGGACTAGGCCCTACGAGCAGTACTTC
CDR3: CASSPGTRPYEQYF

size: .
J: TRBJ2-5
D: .
length: 12
V: TRBV28
DNA: TGTGCCAGCAGATCGGGGGTTAGAACCCAGTACTTC
CDR3: CASRSGVRTQYF

size: .
J: TRBJ2-5
D: .
length: 17
V: TRBV11-2
DNA: TGTGCCAGCAGCTTAGATCGCACAGGGGGGGTTCGGGAGACCCAGTACTTC
CDR3: CASSLDRTGGVRETQYF

size: .
J: TRBJ1-4
D: TRBD1
length: 17
V: TRBV7-9
DNA: TGTGCCAGCAGCTTGGGACAGGGGACAACAACTAATGAAAAACTGTTTTTT
CDR3: CASSLGQGTTTNEKLFF

size: .
J: TRBJ2-7
D: .
length: 16
V: TRBV27
DNA: TGTGCCAGCAGTTTATCGATAACAACTGGGAGATACGAGCAGTACTTC
CDR3: CASSLSITTGRYEQYF

size: once
J: TRBJ1-2
D: TRBD1
length: 16
V: TRBV7-9
DNA: TGTGCCAGCAGCCCTCACGCGAGACAGGGACTTTATGGCTACACCTTC
CDR3: CASSPHARQGLYGYTF

size: .
J: TRBJ1-6
D: .
length: 17
V: TRBV5-1
DNA: TGCGCCAGCAGCTTGGCCCCGGGACTCGGAAGGAATTCACCCCTCCACTTT
CDR3: CASSLAPGLGRNSPLHF

size: .
J: TRBJ2-3
D: .
length: 16
V: TRBV25-1
DNA: TGTGCCAGCAGTGACATAGCGGCTAGCGACACAGATACGCAGTATTTT
CDR3: CASSDIAASDTDTQYF

size: .
J: TRBJ2-7
D: TRBD2
length: 17
V: TRBV9
DNA: TGTGCCAGCAGCCCCCGAACCGGGACTAGCGGGTTCTACGAGCAGTACTTC
CDR3: CASSPRTGTSGFYEQYF

size: .
J: TRBJ2-7
D: TRBD2
length: 15
V: TRBV14
DNA: TGTGCCAGCAGCCAAGGCCTAGCGGTAATCTACGAGCAGTACTTC
CDR3: CASSQGLAVIYEQYF

size: .
J: TRBJ2-1
D: .
length: 15
V: TRBV6-5
DNA: TGTGCCAGCAGAACTCCCTATAGCTCCTACAATGAGCAGTTCTTC
CDR3: CASRTPYSSYNEQFF

size: .
J: TRBJ2-2
D: .
length: 13
V: TRBV7-9
DNA: TGTGCCAGCAGCCCTAGAGTGGGCGGGGAGCTGTTTTTT
CDR3: CASSPRVGGELFF

size: .
J: TRBJ1-5
D: TRBD1
length: 15
V: TRBV7-2
DNA: TGTGCCAGCAGCTTAGGAGGGGGCGGGAATCAGCCCCAGCATTTT
CDR3: CASSLGGGGNQPQHF

size: .
J: TRBJ2-5
D: .
length: 15
V: TRBV25-1
DNA: TGTGCCAGCAGTGAACTTAAGGACAACCAAGAGACCCAGTACTTC
CDR3: CASSELKDNQETQYF

size: .
J: TRBJ1-1
D: .
length: 13
V: TRBV29-1
DNA: TGCAGCGTCGGCAGGGTGTACAGGACTGAAGCTTTCTTT
CDR3: CSVGRVYRTEAFF

size: .
J: TRBJ2-1
D: TRBD2
length: 15
V: TRBV28
DNA: TGTGCCAGCTTTGGCAGCGGGAACGCCTACAATGAGCAGTTCTTC
CDR3: CASFGSGNAYNEQFF

size: few
J: TRBJ2-1
D: .
length: 14
V: TRBV5-4
DNA: TGTGCCAGCAGCCAGTCCAGGACAGTCAATGAGCAGTTCTTC
CDR3: CASSQSRTVNEQFF

size: .
J: TRBJ2-1
D: .
length: 15
V: TRBV11-2
DNA: TGTGCCAGCAGCTTCACTGTAGACTCTCAAAATGAGCAGTTCTTC
CDR3: CASSFTVDSQNEQFF